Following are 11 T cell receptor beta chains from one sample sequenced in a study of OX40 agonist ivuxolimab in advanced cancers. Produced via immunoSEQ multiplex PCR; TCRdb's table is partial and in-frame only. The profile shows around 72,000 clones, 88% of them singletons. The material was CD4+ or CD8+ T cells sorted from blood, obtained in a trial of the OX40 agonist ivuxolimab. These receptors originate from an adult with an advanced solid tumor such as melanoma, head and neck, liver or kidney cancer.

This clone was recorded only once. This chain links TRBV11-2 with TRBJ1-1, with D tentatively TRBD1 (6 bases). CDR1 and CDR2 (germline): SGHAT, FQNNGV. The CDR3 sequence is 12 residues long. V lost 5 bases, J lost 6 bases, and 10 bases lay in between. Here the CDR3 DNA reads TGTGCCAGCAGCCTAAACAGGGCTGAAGCTTTCTTT. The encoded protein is CASSLNRAEAFF.

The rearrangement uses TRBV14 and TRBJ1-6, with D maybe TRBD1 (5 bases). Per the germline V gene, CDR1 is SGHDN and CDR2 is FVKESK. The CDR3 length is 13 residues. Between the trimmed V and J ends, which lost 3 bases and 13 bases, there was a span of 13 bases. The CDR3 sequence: CASSQVSEGPLHF. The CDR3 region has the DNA TGTGCCAGCAGCCAGGTCTCCGAGGGGCCCCTCCACTTT.

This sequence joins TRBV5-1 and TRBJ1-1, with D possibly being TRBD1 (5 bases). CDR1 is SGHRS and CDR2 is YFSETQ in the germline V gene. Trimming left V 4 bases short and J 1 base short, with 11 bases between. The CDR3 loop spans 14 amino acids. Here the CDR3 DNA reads TGCGCCAGCAGCCGGGACCCTCCGAACACTGAAGCTTTCTTT. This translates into CASSRDPPNTEAFF.

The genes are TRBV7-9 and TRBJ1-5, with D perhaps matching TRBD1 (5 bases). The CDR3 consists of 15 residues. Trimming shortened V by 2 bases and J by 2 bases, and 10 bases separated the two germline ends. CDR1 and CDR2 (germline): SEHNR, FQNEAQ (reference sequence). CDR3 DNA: TGTGCCAGCAGCTTACAGGGAGCGGGCAATCAGCCCCAGCATTTT. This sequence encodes CASSLQGAGNQPQHF. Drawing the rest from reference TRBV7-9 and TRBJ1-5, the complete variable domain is DTGVSQNPRHKITKRGQNVTFRCDPISEHNRLYWYRQTLGQGPEFLTYFQNEAQLEKSRLLSDRFSAERPKGSFSTLEIQRTEQGDSAMYLCASSLQGAGNQPQHFGDGTRLSIL.

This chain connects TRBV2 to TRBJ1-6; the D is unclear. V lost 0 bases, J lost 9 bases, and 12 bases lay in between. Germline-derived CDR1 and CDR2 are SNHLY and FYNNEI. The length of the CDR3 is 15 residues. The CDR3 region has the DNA TGTGCCAGCAGTGAAGCGCGTGGGTTCAGTTCACCCCTCCACTTT. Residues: CASSEARGFSSPLHF.

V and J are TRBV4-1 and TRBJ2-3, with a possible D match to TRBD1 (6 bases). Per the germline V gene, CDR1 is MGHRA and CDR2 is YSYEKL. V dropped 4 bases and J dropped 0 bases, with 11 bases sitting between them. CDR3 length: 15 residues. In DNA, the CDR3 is TGCGCCAGCAGCCGACGACAGGAGAGCACAGATACGCAGTATTTT. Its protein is CASSRRQESTDTQYF.

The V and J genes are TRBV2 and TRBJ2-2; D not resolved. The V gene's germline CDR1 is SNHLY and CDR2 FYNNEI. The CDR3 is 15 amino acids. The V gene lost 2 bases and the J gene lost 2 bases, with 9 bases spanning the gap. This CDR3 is CASSEMAVNTGELFF. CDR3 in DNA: TGTGCCAGCAGTGAAATGGCAGTAAACACCGGGGAGCTGTTTTTT.

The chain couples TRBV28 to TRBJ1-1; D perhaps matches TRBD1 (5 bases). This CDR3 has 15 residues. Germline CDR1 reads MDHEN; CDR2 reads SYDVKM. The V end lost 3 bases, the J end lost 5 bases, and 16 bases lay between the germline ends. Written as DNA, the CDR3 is TGTGCCAGCAGTTTCCTAAACATGGCAGGGACTGAAGCTTTCTTT. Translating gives CASSFLNMAGTEAFF. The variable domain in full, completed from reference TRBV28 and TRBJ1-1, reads DVKVTQSSRYLVKRTGEKVFLECVQDMDHENMFWYRQDPGLGLRLIYFSYDVKMKEKGDIPEGYSVSREKKERFSLILESASTNQTSMYLCASSFLNMAGTEAFFGQGTRLTVV.

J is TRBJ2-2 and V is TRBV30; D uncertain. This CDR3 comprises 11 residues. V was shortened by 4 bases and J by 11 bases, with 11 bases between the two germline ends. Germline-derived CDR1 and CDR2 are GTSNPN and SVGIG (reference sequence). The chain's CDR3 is CAWTPALELFF. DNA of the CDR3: TGTGCCTGGACGCCCGCCCTTGAGCTGTTTTTT.

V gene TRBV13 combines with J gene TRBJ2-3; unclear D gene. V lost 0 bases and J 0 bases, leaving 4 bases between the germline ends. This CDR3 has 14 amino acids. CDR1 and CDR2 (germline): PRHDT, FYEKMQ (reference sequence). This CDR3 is CASSLGESTDTQYF. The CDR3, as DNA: TGTGCCAGCAGCTTAGGGGAGAGCACAGATACGCAGTATTTT.

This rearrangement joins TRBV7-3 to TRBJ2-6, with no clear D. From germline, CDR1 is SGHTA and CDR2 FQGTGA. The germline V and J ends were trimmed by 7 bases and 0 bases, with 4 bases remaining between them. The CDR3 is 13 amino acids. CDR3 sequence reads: CASTYSGANVLTF. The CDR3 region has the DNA TGTGCCAGCACCTACTCTGGGGCCAACGTCCTGACTTTC.